This TCR beta chain emerged from a study of T cell repertoires in cytomegalovirus infection. The wider study: In the study, CMV epitopes included recently identified HLA-C-restricted and well-studied HLA-B-restricted ones.

Each CDR3 protein is one row after TCRdb ran MiXCR on the reads. The data show tens of thousands of distinct CDR3 sequences, 20% seen once. There are a few counts of this clonotype. Its matching antigen is unknown. The TCR sequence derives from a human donor in good health (CMV status not recorded). Some clones in this sample may be carry-over from other donors' samples. Sequences were derived from CD8+ T cells from cultured PBMCs, sampled from culture after CMV antigen stimulation.

This CDR3 reads CASSLARDGGTHTDTQYF. The CDR3 nucleotides read TGTGCCAGCAGCTTAGCGAGAGACGGGGGAACCCACACAGATACGCAGTATTTT. This chain connects TRBV7-6 to TRBJ2-3, with D possibly matching TRBD2 (6 bases). Germline assignment: CDR1 SGHVS and CDR2 FNYEAQ. The CDR3 totals 18 residues. The V and J ends lost 0 bases and 2 bases respectively, with 18 bases between them.